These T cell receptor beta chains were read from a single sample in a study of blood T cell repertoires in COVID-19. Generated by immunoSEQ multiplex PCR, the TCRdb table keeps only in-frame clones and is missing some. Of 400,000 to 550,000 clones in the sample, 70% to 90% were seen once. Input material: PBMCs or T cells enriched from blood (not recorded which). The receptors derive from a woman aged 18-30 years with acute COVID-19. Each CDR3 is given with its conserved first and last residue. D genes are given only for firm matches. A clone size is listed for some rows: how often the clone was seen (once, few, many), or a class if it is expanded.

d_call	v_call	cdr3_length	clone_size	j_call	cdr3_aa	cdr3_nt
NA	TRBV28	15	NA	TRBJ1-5	CASIIGGGGNQPQHF	TGTGCCAGCATCATCGGGGGGGGAGGCAATCAGCCCCAGCATTTT
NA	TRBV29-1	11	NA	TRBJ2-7	CSVQGTGEQYF	TGCAGCGTTCAGGGGACGGGCGAGCAGTACTTC
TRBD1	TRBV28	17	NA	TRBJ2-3	CASSSPKRTGSTDTQYF	TGTGCCAGCAGTTCCCCGAAAAGGACAGGGAGCACAGATACGCAGTATTTT
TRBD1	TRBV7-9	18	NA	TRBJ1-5	CASSFGQGAVGPFRPQHF	TGTGCCAGCAGCTTCGGACAGGGGGCGGTGGGGCCTTTTAGGCCCCAGCATTTT
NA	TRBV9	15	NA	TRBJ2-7	CASSHSGAGVPEQYF	TGTGCCAGCAGTCACTCGGGGGCGGGAGTACCGGAGCAGTACTTC
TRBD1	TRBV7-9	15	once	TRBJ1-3	CASSDTGTDGNTIYF	TGTGCCAGCAGCGATACCGGGACAGATGGAAACACCATATATTTT
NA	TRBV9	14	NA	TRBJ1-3	CASSVSMAGDTIYF	TGTGCCAGCAGCGTGTCTATGGCCGGGGACACCATATATTTT
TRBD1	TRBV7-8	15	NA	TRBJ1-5	CASSGGTGNGQPQHF	TGTGCCAGCAGCGGCGGGACAGGGAATGGTCAGCCCCAGCATTTT
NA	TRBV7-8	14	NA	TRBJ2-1	CASSSTKETEEQFF	TGTGCCAGCAGCTCCACCAAGGAGACCGAGGAGCAGTTCTTC
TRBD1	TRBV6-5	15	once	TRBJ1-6	CASRPPGQGYSPLHF	TGTGCCAGCAGGCCACCGGGACAGGGGTATTCACCCCTCCACTTT
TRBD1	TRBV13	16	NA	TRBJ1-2	CASSTHRDRGEDGYTF	TGTGCCAGCTCGACTCACCGGGACAGGGGAGAAGATGGCTACACCTTC
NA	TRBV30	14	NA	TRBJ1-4	CAWRARVWDEKLFF	TGTGCCTGGAGGGCCAGGGTTTGGGATGAAAAACTGTTTTTT
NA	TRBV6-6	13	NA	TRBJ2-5	CASSSAGSETQYF	TGTGCCAGCAGTTCAGCTGGGAGCGAGACCCAGTACTTC
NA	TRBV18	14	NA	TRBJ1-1	CASSPGEGRTEAFF	TGTGCCAGCTCCCCAGGGGAGGGTAGGACTGAAGCTTTCTTT
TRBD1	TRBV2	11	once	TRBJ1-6	CATTDREALHF	TGTGCCACCACGGACAGGGAGGCCCTCCACTTT
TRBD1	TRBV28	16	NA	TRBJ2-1	CASSSFGQVWNNEQFF	TGTGCCAGCAGTTCTTTCGGACAGGTCTGGAACAATGAGCAGTTCTTC
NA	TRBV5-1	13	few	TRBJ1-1	CASSLGDNTEAFF	TGCGCCAGCAGCTTGGGCGATAACACTGAAGCTTTCTTT
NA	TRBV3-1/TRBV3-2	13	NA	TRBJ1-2	CASSFTGTYGYTF	TGTGCCAGCAGCTTCACAGGGACCTATGGCTACACCTTC
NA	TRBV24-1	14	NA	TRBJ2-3	CATGSAVGTDTQYF	TGTGCCACGGGTAGCGCTGTTGGGACAGATACGCAGTATTTT
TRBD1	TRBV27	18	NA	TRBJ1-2	CASSSYTPGRGRNYGYTF	TGTGCCAGCAGTTCATATACCCCGGGCAGGGGGAGGAACTATGGCTACACCTTC
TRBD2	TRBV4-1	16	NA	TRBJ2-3	CASSQRGGSSTDTQYF	TGCGCCAGCAGCCAAAGGGGAGGGTCTAGCACAGATACGCAGTATTTT
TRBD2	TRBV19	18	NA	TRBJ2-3	CASSTYATSGEFTDTQYF	TGTGCCAGTAGTACTTACGCCACTAGCGGGGAATTTACAGATACGCAGTATTTT
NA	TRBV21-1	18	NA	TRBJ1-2	CASSSRQGYTRANYSYTF	TGTGCCAGCAGCTCCCGTCAGGGTTATACGAGAGCTAACTATAGCTACACCTTC
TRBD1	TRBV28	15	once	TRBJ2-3	CASRSSRTGGDTQYF	TGTGCCAGCAGATCCTCACGAACAGGGGGAGATACGCAGTATTTT
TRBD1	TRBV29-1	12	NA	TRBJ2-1	CSVPGQGFEQFF	TGCAGCGTCCCGGGACAGGGTTTTGAGCAGTTCTTC
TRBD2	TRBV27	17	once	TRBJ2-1	CASSSATSGDSYNEQFF	TGTGCCAGCAGTTCAGCCACTAGCGGCGACTCCTACAATGAGCAGTTCTTC
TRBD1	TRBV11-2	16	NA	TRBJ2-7	CASSYGTGVSSYEQYF	TGTGCCAGCAGCTACGGGACAGGCGTTAGCTCCTACGAGCAGTACTTC
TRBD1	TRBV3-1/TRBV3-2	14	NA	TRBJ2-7	CASSQGDSSYEQYF	TGTGCCAGCAGCCAAGGGGACAGCTCCTACGAGCAGTACTTC
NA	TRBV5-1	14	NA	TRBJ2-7	CASSLFQGDYEQYF	TGCGCCAGCAGCTTGTTTCAGGGCGACTACGAGCAGTACTTC
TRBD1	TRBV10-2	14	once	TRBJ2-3	CASSGTGRTDTQYF	TGCGCCAGCAGTGGGACAGGGCGTACAGATACGCAGTATTTT
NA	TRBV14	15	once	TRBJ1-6	CASSGYDRADSPLHF	TGTGCCAGCAGCGGGTACGACCGAGCGGATTCACCCCTCCACTTT
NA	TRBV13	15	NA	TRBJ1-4	CASSLRRGENEKLFF	TGTGCCAGCAGCCTCCGGAGGGGAGAGAATGAAAAACTGTTTTTT
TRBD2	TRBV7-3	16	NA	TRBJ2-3	CASSFGTSGGTDTQYF	TGTGCCAGCAGCTTCGGGACTAGCGGGGGGACAGATACGCAGTATTTT
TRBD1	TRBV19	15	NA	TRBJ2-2	CASRLTGANTGELFF	TGTGCCAGTAGGCTGACAGGGGCAAACACCGGGGAGCTGTTTTTT
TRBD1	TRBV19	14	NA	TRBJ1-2	CASSIKTGMYGYTF	TGTGCCAGTAGTATCAAGACAGGGATGTATGGCTACACCTTC
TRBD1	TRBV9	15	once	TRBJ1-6	CASSVGQGYNSPLHF	TGTGCCAGCAGCGTAGGACAGGGTTATAATTCACCCCTCCACTTT
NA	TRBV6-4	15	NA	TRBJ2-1	CASSDSGAPRDEQFF	TGTGCCAGCAGTGACTCGGGGGCCCCTCGGGATGAGCAGTTCTTC
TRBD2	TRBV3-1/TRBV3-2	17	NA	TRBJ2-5	CASSQDPGLAGIETQYF	TGTGCCAGCAGCCAAGATCCGGGACTAGCGGGTATAGAGACCCAGTACTTC
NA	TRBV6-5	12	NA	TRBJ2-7	CASNRGTYEQYF	TGTGCCAGCAACCGGGGGACTTACGAGCAGTACTTC
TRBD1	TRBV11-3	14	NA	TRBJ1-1	CASSLGQGASEAFF	TGTGCCAGCAGCTTGGGACAGGGGGCATCAGAAGCTTTCTTT
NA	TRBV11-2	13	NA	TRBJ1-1	CASSQGGNTEAFF	TGTGCCAGCAGCCAAGGGGGTAACACTGAAGCTTTCTTT
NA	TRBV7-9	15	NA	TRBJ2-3	CASSLGQGSTDTQYF	TGTGCCAGCAGCTTAGGGCAGGGGAGCACAGATACGCAGTATTTT
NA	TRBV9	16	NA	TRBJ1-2	CASSVGRTDGVYGYTF	TGTGCCAGCAGCGTAGGTCGGACAGACGGGGTCTATGGCTACACCTTC
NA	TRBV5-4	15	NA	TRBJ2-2	CASSPRGGRQGELFF	TGTGCCAGCAGCCCCAGAGGGGGACGGCAAGGGGAGCTGTTTTTT
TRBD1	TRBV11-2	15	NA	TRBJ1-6	CASTVQGGSGSPLHF	TGTGCCAGCACCGTACAGGGGGGTAGTGGTTCACCCCTCCACTTT
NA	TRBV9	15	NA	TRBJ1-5	CASSASVGTNQPQHF	TGTGCCAGCAGCGCCAGCGTAGGGACAAATCAGCCCCAGCATTTT
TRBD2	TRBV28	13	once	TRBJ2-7	CASSLTSGGEQYF	TGTGCCAGCAGTTTGACTAGCGGGGGCGAGCAGTACTTC
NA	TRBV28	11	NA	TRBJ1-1	CASTRGTEAFF	TGTGCCAGCACCAGGGGCACTGAAGCTTTCTTT
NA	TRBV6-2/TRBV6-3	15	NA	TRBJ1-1	CASSTDRLMNTEAFF	TGTGCCAGCAGTACCGACAGGCTCATGAACACTGAAGCTTTCTTT
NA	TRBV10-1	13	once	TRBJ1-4	CASSGSLNEKLFF	TGCGCCAGCAGCGGGAGCCTGAATGAAAAACTGTTTTTT
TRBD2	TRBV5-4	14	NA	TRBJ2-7	CASSFAGVAYEQYF	TGTGCCAGCAGCTTTGCGGGGGTGGCCTACGAGCAGTACTTC
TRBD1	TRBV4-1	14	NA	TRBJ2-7	CASSQVGQSYEQYF	TGCGCCAGCAGCCAAGTGGGACAGTCCTACGAGCAGTACTTC
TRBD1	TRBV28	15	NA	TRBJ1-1	CASSFGDRMNTEAFF	TGTGCCAGCAGTTTTGGGGACAGGATGAACACTGAAGCTTTCTTT
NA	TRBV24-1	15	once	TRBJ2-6	CATSDSNSGANVLTF	TGTGCCACCAGTGATTCCAACTCTGGGGCCAACGTCCTGACTTTC